The TCR beta chain under discussion was sequenced for a study of identical twins. The CDR3 consists of 14 residues. The trim removed 6 bases at V and 5 bases at J, leaving 8 bases unmatched. Per germline, CDR1 MNHNS and CDR2 SASEGT. In the case of this clonotype: Its antigen remains unidentified.

A template switching step contributed a universal primer site, while unique molecular identifiers were present in the cDNA. TCRdb reanalysed the 5' RACE reads using MiXCR and keeps one entry per CDR3 protein. The data contain approximately 260,000 distinct CDR3 sequences, around 15% of them seen just once; the ten biggest clones take up around 9%. Regarding the study as a whole: Partly confounded zero-insertion analyses could result from invariant MAIT and iNKT cells. Less excess twin sharing appeared in beta out-of-frame sequences. For cord blood, abundant beta clonotypes had fewer insertions, unlike memory repertoires, which showed none.

The TCR sequence derives from a woman aged 18-29 years in good health. Sequencing input: memory (CD45RO+) T cells sorted from blood. The V call is TRBV6-1, the J call TRBJ2-5; TRBD2 agrees at 8 bases. The DNA of the CDR3 is TGTGCCAGCAGCCTCAGCGGGAGAAGGGAGACCCAGTACTTC. Protein: CASSLSGRRETQYF.